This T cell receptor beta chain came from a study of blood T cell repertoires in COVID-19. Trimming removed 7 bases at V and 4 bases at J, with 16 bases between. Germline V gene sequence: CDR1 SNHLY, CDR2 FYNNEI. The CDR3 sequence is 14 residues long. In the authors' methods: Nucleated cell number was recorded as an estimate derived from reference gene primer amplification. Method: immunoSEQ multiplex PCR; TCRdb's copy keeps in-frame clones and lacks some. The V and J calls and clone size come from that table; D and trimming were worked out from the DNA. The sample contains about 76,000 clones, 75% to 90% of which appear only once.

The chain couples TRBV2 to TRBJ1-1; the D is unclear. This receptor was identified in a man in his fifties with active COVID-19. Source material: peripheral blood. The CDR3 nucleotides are TGTGCCAGCAAGGTGGGGAGAGGAAGCACTGAAGCTTTCTTT. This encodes CASKVGRGSTEAFF.